The rows below give T cell receptor beta chains drawn from one sample of a study of shared clonotypes between healthy human individuals. Produced via immunoSEQ multiplex PCR; TCRdb's table is partial and in-frame only. The sample lists around 440,000 clones, 77% seen once, with approximately 12% in the top ten. Sequencing used PBMCs. These receptors all come from a woman in her 40s in good health. Some clones in this sample may be carry-over from other donors' samples. CDR3s include the opening cysteine and the closing phenylalanine or tryptophan. The D gene is left open where the match is weak. Expanded clones get a size class; other rows say once, few or many, or leave the size out.

d_call	j_call	v_call	clone_size	cdr3_nt	cdr3_aa
NA	TRBJ1-5	TRBV28	NA	TGTGCCAGCAGTGGCCCCATGGAGTCTCAGCATTTT	CASSGPMESQHF
NA	TRBJ2-3	TRBV11-2	NA	TGTGCCAGCAGCTTACGCGGGATGAGCACAGATACGCAGTATTTT	CASSLRGMSTDTQYF
NA	TRBJ1-3	TRBV7-6	NA	TGTGCCAGCAGCTTAGAAGTCTCTGGAAACACCATATATTTT	CASSLEVSGNTIYF
TRBD2	TRBJ2-7	TRBV5-1	NA	TGCGCCAGCAGCTGGACCCCCGGGACTAGCGGGGGGTTTTGGTACTTC	CASSWTPGTSGGFWYF
TRBD2	TRBJ2-6	TRBV5-4	few	TGTGCCAGCAGCTTTAGCGGGAGCGCTGGGGCCAACGTCCTGACTTTC	CASSFSGSAGANVLTF
NA	TRBJ2-5	TRBV5-1	once	TGCGCCAGCAGCTTGGCCGCGTCAGATCAAGAGACCCAGTACTTC	CASSLAASDQETQYF
NA	TRBJ2-7	TRBV6-4	once	TGTGCCAGCAGCCCGCTCATGTACGAGCAGTACTTC	CASSPLMYEQYF
NA	TRBJ2-3	TRBV7-8	NA	TGTGCCAGCAGCTTAGCAATGGCAGGGGGCACAGATACGCAGTATTTT	CASSLAMAGGTDTQYF
TRBD1	TRBJ1-4	TRBV15	NA	TGTGCCACCAGCATCCGGGACAGCTTAGAAAAACTGTTTTTT	CATSIRDSLEKLFF
TRBD1	TRBJ2-1	TRBV7-2	once	TGTGCCAGCAGCCACAGGACAGGGGGAGGTGAGCAGTTCTTC	CASSHRTGGGEQFF
NA	TRBJ2-7	TRBV28	NA	TGTGCCAGCAGTTTACTGACAGAGCAGTACTTC	CASSLLTEQYF
TRBD1	TRBJ2-7	TRBV29-1	NA	TGCAGCGCCACCCGGGACAGGGGGCGAGAGCAGTACTTC	CSATRDRGREQYF
NA	TRBJ2-7	TRBV4-1	once	TGCGCCAGCAGCCAAGCTTATCGCGATACGGAGCAGTACTTC	CASSQAYRDTEQYF
NA	TRBJ2-1	TRBV7-2	NA	TGTGCCAGCAGCTTAGCTCGGGACTACAATGAGCAGTTCTTC	CASSLARDYNEQFF
TRBD2	TRBJ2-7	TRBV5-1	NA	TGCGCCACCACAAGGACTAGCGGGAGCCACGAGCAGTACTTC	CATTRTSGSHEQYF
NA	TRBJ2-7	TRBV5-5	NA	TGTGCCAGCAGCCCACAGGTAGTTCACTACGAGCAGTACTTC	CASSPQVVHYEQYF
TRBD1	TRBJ2-3	TRBV5-6	NA	TGTGCCAGCAGCCGTACAGGGGCATATACGCAGTATTTT	CASSRTGAYTQYF
NA	TRBJ2-5	TRBV27	many	TGTGCCAGCTCCCGGAGGCCCCAAGAGACCCAGTACTTC	CASSRRPQETQYF
NA	TRBJ2-2	TRBV5-1	NA	TGCGCCAGCAGCTTAGGGGACCCGAACACCGGGGAGCTGTTTTTT	CASSLGDPNTGELFF
NA	TRBJ1-4	TRBV27	NA	TGTGCCAGCAGTAGCATAGGTTCGGGTAATGAAAAACTGTTTTTT	CASSSIGSGNEKLFF
NA	TRBJ2-7	TRBV5-1	NA	TGCGCCAGCAGCTTGGGCGGGTCCGCCTACGAGCAGTACTTC	CASSLGGSAYEQYF
TRBD1	TRBJ2-2	TRBV27	NA	TGTGCCAGCAGCTTTTTTGGTCCGGGACAGGGGTACTCCGGGGAGCTGTTTTTT	CASSFFGPGQGYSGELFF
NA	TRBJ2-1	TRBV7-8	NA	TGTGCCAGCAGCCCACCGCCGAGCTCCTACAATGAGCAGTTCTTC	CASSPPPSSYNEQFF
TRBD1	TRBJ1-2	TRBV29-1	once	TGCAGCGTCCCGGGACAGTCCACGGTAGGGGGCTACACCTTC	CSVPGQSTVGGYTF
TRBD1	TRBJ1-5	TRBV7-8	many	TGTGCCAGCAGCTACATTGGGACAGGGGACAGCAATCAGCCCCAGCATTTT	CASSYIGTGDSNQPQHF
NA	TRBJ2-5	TRBV5-1	NA	TGCGCCAGCAGCTTGGCCTCCGCGGGAGAGACCCAGTACTTC	CASSLASAGETQYF
TRBD1	TRBJ2-2	TRBV30	NA	TGTGCCTCCCAGGACAGGGGGTACACCGGGGAGCTGTTTTTT	CASQDRGYTGELFF
NA	TRBJ2-7	TRBV11-1	NA	TGTGCCAGCAGCTTAGACTTAGCGGAGAGCTACGAGCAGTACTTC	CASSLDLAESYEQYF
NA	TRBJ2-7	TRBV4-1	once	TGCGCCAGCGGCCAAGACACGGAGCGCTACGAGCAGTACTTC	CASGQDTERYEQYF
NA	TRBJ2-6	TRBV2	NA	TGTGCCAGCAGCACCGGGCTGGGACAAGACTCTGGGGCCAACGTCCTGACTTTC	CASSTGLGQDSGANVLTF
NA	TRBJ1-1	TRBV10-3	few	TGTGCCACCCAGGCCGTCATGAACACTGAAGCTTTCTTT	CATQAVMNTEAFF
NA	TRBJ2-7	TRBV18	NA	TGTGCCAGCTCACTAACGTCCCAACCCGGTTGGGAGCAGTACTTC	CASSLTSQPGWEQYF
TRBD2	TRBJ2-1	TRBV29-1	NA	TGCAGCGTTGACGGGCTAGCGGGAGGGCCCAATGAGCAGTTCTTC	CSVDGLAGGPNEQFF
TRBD2	TRBJ2-5	TRBV5-1	NA	TGCGCCAGCAGCTTGGAGGGCGCCGGGAGGAGAGAGACCCAGTACTTC	CASSLEGAGRRETQYF
TRBD1	TRBJ1-5	TRBV2	NA	TGTGCCAGCAGTCCCTGGACAGGGAATCAGCCCCAGCATTTT	CASSPWTGNQPQHF
NA	TRBJ2-7	TRBV18	NA	TGTGCCAGCTCCCCTCATCGGGATTTCTACGAGCAGTACTTC	CASSPHRDFYEQYF
NA	TRBJ2-1	TRBV6-4	NA	TGTGCCAGCAGTCCCGGACGGGAGAGGGATGAGCAGTTCTTC	CASSPGRERDEQFF
NA	TRBJ2-1	TRBV11-1	NA	TGTGCCAGCAGCGTCGCTTCCCGGAATGAGCAGTTCTTC	CASSVASRNEQFF
NA	TRBJ1-1	TRBV19	NA	TGTGCCAGTAATAACCCGAGGGGGGCCTACACTGAAGCTTTCTTT	CASNNPRGAYTEAFF
NA	TRBJ2-2	TRBV7-2	once	TGTGCCAGCAGCTGGCGTCAGGGAACGAACACCGGGGAGCTGTTTTTT	CASSWRQGTNTGELFF
TRBD2	TRBJ2-7	TRBV19	once	TGTGCCCGGGAGGGGGGAACCTACGAGCAGTACTTC	CAREGGTYEQYF
NA	TRBJ1-2	TRBV19	NA	TGTGCCAGTAGCCCTTCGCGGGGCAGGGTTGGCTACACCTTC	CASSPSRGRVGYTF
TRBD2	TRBJ2-7	TRBV10-2	NA	TGCGCCTCCCGGGAGGCGGGAGTGGGGGAGCAGTACTTC	CASREAGVGEQYF
TRBD2	TRBJ2-5	TRBV2	NA	TGTGCCAGCATGGGCGGGAGGCAAGAGACCCAGTACTTC	CASMGGRQETQYF
NA	TRBJ1-1	TRBV10-3	many	TGTGCCATCAGTGGGGGCTGGCTGAACACTGAAGCTTTCTTT	CAISGGWLNTEAFF
NA	TRBJ2-7	TRBV19	NA	TGTGCCAGTAGTATTGGAGTCGTCTACGAGCAGTACTTC	CASSIGVVYEQYF
NA	TRBJ1-2	TRBV29-1	NA	TGCAGCGTTGGAGAGCGACATATACAACGGGGCTACACCTTC	CSVGERHIQRGYTF
NA	TRBJ1-1	TRBV7-8	NA	TGTGCCAGCAGCTTAGTTGGCACCGACACTGAAGCTTTCTTT	CASSLVGTDTEAFF
NA	TRBJ2-7	TRBV5-1	NA	TGCGCCAGCAGCTTGCTCGACAGAGCATACGAGCAGTACTTC	CASSLLDRAYEQYF
NA	TRBJ2-1	TRBV6-4	many	TGTGCCAGCAGTGAGAACTCCTACAATGAGCAGTTCTTC	CASSENSYNEQFF
NA	TRBJ1-2	TRBV2	NA	TGTGCCAGCAGTGAAGCGCTAGGGACTGGTGGCTACACCTTC	CASSEALGTGGYTF
NA	TRBJ2-7	TRBV30	NA	TGTGCCTGGAGTGTACAATACGAGCAGTACTTC	CAWSVQYEQYF
NA	TRBJ2-7	TRBV4-2	once	TGTGCCAGCAGCCAGGACCAACTAAGCGGGCCCCCTTTGGAGCAGTACTTC	CASSQDQLSGPPLEQYF
TRBD2	TRBJ2-1	TRBV27	NA	TGTGCCAGCAGTTTTTTACTAGCGGGAGGGCGGAATGAGCAGTTCTTC	CASSFLLAGGRNEQFF
NA	TRBJ2-1	TRBV15	NA	TGTGCCACCAGCAGAGATCGCGGGACCTACAATGAGCAGTTCTTC	CATSRDRGTYNEQFF
TRBD2	TRBJ2-7	TRBV6-9	NA	TGTGCCGCTGTTAGCGGGAGGCCAGAGCCCTACGAGCAGTACTTC	CAAVSGRPEPYEQYF
NA	TRBJ2-7	TRBV4-1	NA	TGCGCCAGCAGCCAAGTCCAGGGTTTACTTAGTAGGACAGACTTC	CASSQVQGLLSRTDF